Detailed here is one TCR beta chain. The target antigen is unknown. This record comes from a study of tissue T cells after allogeneic stem cell transplantation. Study details: Steroid-refractory graft-versus-host disease after allogeneic hematopoietic cell transplant qualified adults for prospective research-autopsy enrollment. Graft-versus-host disease patients received grafts, several unmodified and three CD34-selected to deplete T cells. Gastrointestinal graft-versus-host disease was present in all patients, each treated with several therapy lines. Study-level results: Within patients, tissue anatomy strongly shaped TCR repertoire composition.

Trimming took 5 bases from V and 7 from J, leaving 11 bases between them. The CDR3 contains 13 residues. Germline V lookup: CDR1 SGHNT, CDR2 YENEEA. Profiled with immunoSEQ multiplex PCR; TCRdb holds only in-frame clones, not every one. The table shows roughly 25,000 clones, with 91% occurring only once. The clonotype comes from an older male donor who later had graft-versus-host disease after an allogeneic stem cell transplant. V is TRBV11-3 and J is TRBJ2-2; D may be TRBD1 or TRBD2 (5 bases each). The sample was blood, taken before transplantation. The CDR3 DNA sequence: TGTGCCAGCAGCAGAGGGGTGATCGGGGAGCTGTTTTTT. Protein product: CASSRGVIGELFF. The variable domain in full, with the rest retrieved from reference TRBV11-3 and TRBJ2-2, is EAGVVQSPRYKIIEKKQPVAFWCNPISGHNTLYWYLQNLGQGPELLIRYENEEAVDDSQLPKDRFSAERLKGVDSTLKIQPAELGDSAVYLCASSRGVIGELFFGEGSRLTVL.